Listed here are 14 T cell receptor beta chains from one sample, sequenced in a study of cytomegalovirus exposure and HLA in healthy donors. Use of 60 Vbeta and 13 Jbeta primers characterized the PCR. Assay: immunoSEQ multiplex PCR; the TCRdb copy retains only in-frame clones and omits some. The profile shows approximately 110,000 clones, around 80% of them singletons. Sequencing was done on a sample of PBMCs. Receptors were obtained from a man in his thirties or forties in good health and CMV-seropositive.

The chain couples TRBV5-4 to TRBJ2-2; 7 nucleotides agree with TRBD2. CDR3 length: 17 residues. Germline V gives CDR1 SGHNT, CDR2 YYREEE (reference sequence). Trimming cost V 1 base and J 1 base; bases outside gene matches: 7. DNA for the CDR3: TGTGCCAGCAGCTTGATCCCGACTAGCAGGAACACCGGGGAGCTGTTTTTT. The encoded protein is CASSLIPTSRNTGELFF.

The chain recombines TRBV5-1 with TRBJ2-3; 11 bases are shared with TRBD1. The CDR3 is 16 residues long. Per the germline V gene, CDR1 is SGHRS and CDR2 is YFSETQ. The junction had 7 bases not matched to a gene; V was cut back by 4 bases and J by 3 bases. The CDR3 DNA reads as TGCGCCAGCAGCCCCGGGACAGGGGGTCGGACAGATACGCAGTATTTT. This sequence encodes CASSPGTGGRTDTQYF.

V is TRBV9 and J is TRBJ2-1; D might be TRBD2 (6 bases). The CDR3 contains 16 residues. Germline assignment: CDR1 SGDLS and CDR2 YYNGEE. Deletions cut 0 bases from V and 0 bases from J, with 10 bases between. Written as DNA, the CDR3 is TGTGCCAGCAGCGTAGGTGGGACTCGCTCCTACAATGAGCAGTTCTTC. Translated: CASSVGGTRSYNEQFF.

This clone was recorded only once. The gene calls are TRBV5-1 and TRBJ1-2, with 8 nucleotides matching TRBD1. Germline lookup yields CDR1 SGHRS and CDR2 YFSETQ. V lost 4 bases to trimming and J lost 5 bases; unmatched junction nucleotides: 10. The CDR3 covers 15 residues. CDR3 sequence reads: CASSPDRGDGYGYTF. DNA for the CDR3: TGCGCCAGCAGCCCCGACAGGGGCGATGGGTATGGCTACACCTTC.

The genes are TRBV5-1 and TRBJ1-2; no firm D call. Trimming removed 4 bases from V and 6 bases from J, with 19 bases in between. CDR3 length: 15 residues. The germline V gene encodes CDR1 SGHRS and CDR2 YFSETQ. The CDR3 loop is CASSPVGRDLDGYTF. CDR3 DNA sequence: TGCGCCAGCAGCCCCGTGGGTCGGGATTTGGATGGCTACACCTTC.

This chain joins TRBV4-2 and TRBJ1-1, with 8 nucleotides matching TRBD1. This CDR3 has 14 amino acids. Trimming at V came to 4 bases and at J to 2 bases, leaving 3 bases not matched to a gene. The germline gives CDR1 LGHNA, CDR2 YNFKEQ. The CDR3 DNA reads TGTGCCAGCAGCCCGGACAGGGCCAACACTGAAGCTTTCTTT. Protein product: CASSPDRANTEAFF.

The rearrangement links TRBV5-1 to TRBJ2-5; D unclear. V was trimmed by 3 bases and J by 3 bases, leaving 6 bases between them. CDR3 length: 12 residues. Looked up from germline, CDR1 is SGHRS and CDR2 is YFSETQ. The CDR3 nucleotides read TGCGCCAGCAGCTACAGTGAAGAGACCCAGTACTTC. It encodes CASSYSEETQYF.

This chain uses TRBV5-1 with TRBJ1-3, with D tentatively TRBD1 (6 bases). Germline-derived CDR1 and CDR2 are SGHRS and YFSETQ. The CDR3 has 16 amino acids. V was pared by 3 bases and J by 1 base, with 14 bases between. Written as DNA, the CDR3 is TGCGCCAGCAGCTGGGACACCGCAGGATCTGGAAACACCATATATTTT. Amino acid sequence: CASSWDTAGSGNTIYF.

The CDR3 DNA is TGTGCCAGCAGCTGGGGCCCTAATGAAAAACTGTTTTTT. Protein sequence: CASSWGPNEKLFF. The chain is built from TRBV7-7 and TRBJ1-4; TRBD1 is a possible D gene (5 bases). Trimming left V 4 bases short and J 3 bases short, with 6 bases between. Germline CDR1 and CDR2: SSHAT and FNYEAQ (reference sequence). This CDR3 spans 13 amino acids. Using reference TRBV7-7 and TRBJ1-4 for the parts outside the CDR3, the full variable domain is GAGVSQSPRYKVTKRGQDVTLRCDPISSHATLYWYQQALGQGPEFLTYFNYEAQPDKSGLPSDRFSAERPEGSISTLTIQRTEQRDSAMYRCASSWGPNEKLFFGSGTQLSVL.

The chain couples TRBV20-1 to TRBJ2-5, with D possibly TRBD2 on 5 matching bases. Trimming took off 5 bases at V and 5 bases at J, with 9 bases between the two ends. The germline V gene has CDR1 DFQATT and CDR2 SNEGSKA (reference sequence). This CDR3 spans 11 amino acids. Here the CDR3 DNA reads TGCAGTGCTCGGGGTGGGGAGACCCAGTACTTC. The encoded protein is CSARGGETQYF.

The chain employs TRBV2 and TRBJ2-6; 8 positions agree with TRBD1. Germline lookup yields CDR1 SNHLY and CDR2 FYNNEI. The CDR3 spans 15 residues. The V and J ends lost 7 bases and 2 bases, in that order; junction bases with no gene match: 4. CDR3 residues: CASNTDRAGANVLTF. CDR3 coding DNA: TGTGCCAGCAACACGGACAGGGCTGGGGCCAACGTCCTGACTTTC.

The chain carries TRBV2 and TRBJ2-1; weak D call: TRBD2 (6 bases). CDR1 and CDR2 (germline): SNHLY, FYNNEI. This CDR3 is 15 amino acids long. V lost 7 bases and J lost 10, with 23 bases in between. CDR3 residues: CASTPGSGAYREQFF. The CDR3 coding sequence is TGTGCCAGCACTCCCGGGTCGGGAGCGTACAGGGAGCAGTTCTTC.

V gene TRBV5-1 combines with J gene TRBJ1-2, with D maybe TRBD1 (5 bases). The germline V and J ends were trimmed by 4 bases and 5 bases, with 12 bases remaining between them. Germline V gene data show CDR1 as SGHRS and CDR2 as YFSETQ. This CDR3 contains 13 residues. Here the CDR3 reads CASSPSGGYGYTF. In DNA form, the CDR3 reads TGCGCCAGCAGCCCCTCGGGGGGGTATGGCTACACCTTC.

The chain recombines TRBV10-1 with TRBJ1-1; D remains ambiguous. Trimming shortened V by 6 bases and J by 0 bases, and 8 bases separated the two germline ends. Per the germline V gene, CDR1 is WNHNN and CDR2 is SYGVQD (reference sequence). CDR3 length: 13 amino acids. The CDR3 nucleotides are TGCGCCAGCAGCGCGTCACTGAACACTGAAGCTTTCTTT. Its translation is CASSASLNTEAFF.